The 5 T cell receptor beta chains reported below all come from one sample, sequenced in a study of early T cells in non-severe SARS-CoV-2 infection. TCRdb re-analysed the 5' RACE reads in MiXCR, keeping a single row per CDR3 protein. Among roughly 50,000 distinct CDR3 sequences, over 7% were seen once, and the ten largest hold about 4.2%. The sample consisted of whole blood. These TCRs come from an adult who was a healthcare worker with PCR-confirmed SARS-CoV-2 infection or an uninfected control (not recorded which).

This clonotype has just a few counts. The J gene is TRBJ1-2, the V gene TRBV2, with 8 bases fitting TRBD1. The ends lost 4 bases at V and 7 bases at J; junction bases unmatched: 11. The CDR3 contains 15 residues. Germline V gene sequence: CDR1 SNHLY, CDR2 FYNNEI. The CDR3 sequence: CASSAQLTGTGGYTF. The CDR3 bases are TGTGCCAGCAGTGCCCAACTGACAGGGACAGGTGGCTACACCTTC.

This clonotype was found many times. The chain joins TRBV20-1 to TRBJ2-7; perhaps D is TRBD1 or TRBD2 (5 bases each). The CDR3 length is 15 residues. Per germline, CDR1 DFQATT and CDR2 SNEGSKA (reference sequence). The ends were cut back, 0 bases at V and 7 bases at J, with 19 bases in the middle. The CDR3 sequence is CSARDQGSAPREQYF. CDR3 coding DNA: TGCAGTGCTAGAGATCAGGGTAGCGCTCCCAGAGAGCAGTACTTC.

This chain links TRBV28 with TRBJ1-2; weak D call: TRBD1 (6 bases). The length of the CDR3 is 15 residues. In germline, CDR1 is MDHEN, CDR2 SYDVKM. Between the trimmed V and J ends, which lost 5 bases and 4 bases, there was a span of 17 bases. The CDR3 region has the DNA TGTGCCAGCAGTACTCTGGGGGCGGATCCCTATGGCTACACCTTC. It yields the protein CASSTLGADPYGYTF.

This clonotype has at least ten counts. CDR3 nucleotides: TGCGCCAGCAGCTTAAACAGAGCCTACGAGCAGTACTTC. Translated, it gives CASSLNRAYEQYF. This chain uses TRBV5-1 with TRBJ2-7; D not certain. Trimming removed 2 bases at V and 2 bases at J, with 8 bases between. Germline V gene data show CDR1 as SGHRS and CDR2 as YFSETQ. This CDR3 region has 13 residues.

The chain employs TRBV20-1 and TRBJ2-7, with D hard to call. From germline, CDR1 is DFQATT and CDR2 SNEGSKA (reference sequence). V was shortened by 5 bases and J by 2 bases, with 13 bases between the two germline ends. The CDR3 has 13 residues. The CDR3 region has the DNA TGCAGTGCTTTACATACAATCACCTACGAGCAGTACTTC. It yields the protein CSALHTITYEQYF.